A single sample gave rise to the 25 T cell receptor beta chains below, sequenced in a study of blood T cells in healthy people across ages. The second PCR ran roughly 6 to 11 cycles with a sample-barcoded 5' primer and J-beta primers. A single record per CDR3 protein comes from TCRdb applying MiXCR to the 5' RACE reads. The data show 1.5 million to 2 million distinct CDR3 sequences, about 30% seen once. Sample: blood. Source of these receptors: a woman in her 30s in good health.

This clonotype was counted between two and nine times. The junction departs from the called germline gene at one end, perhaps through a read error. The V and J genes are TRBV28 and TRBJ2-5, with D unclear. Germline V gene lookup returns CDR1 MDHEN and CDR2 SYDVKM. CDR3 length: 14 residues. The CDR3 coding sequence is TGTGCCAGCAGCCTCACCCGGGTAGAAGAGACCCTGTACTTC. This translates into CASSLTRVEETLYF.

This chain uses TRBV5-1 with TRBJ2-5, with TRBD1 matching 9 bases. The CDR3 extends over 15 amino acids. V trimming: 1 base; J trimming: 4 bases; junction bases outside the gene matches: 5. The germline gives CDR1 SGHRS, CDR2 YFSETQ. The CDR3 DNA reads TGCGCCAGCAGCTTGACAGGGGGCGAAGGAGAGACCCAGTACTTC. Its translation: CASSLTGGEGETQYF.

The J gene is TRBJ2-5, the V gene TRBV11-2, with D possibly TRBD2 on 6 matching bases. Looked up from germline, CDR1 is SGHAT and CDR2 is FQNNGV. The germline V and J ends were trimmed by 1 base and 6 bases, with 12 bases remaining between them. CDR3 size: 14 residues. The CDR3 region has the DNA TGTGCCAGCAGCTTAGGGGCGGGATGGCAGACCCAGTACTTC. Translating it yields CASSLGAGWQTQYF.

The chain joins TRBV20-1 to TRBJ2-1; 8 bases match TRBD2. V lost 6 bases and J lost 8; bases outside the gene matches: 9. This CDR3 spans 13 amino acids. The germline V gene encodes CDR1 DFQATT and CDR2 SNEGSKA (reference sequence). In nucleotides, the CDR3 is TGCAGTGCCGGACTAGCCGACGGGGATGAGCAGTTCTTC. Translating it yields CSAGLADGDEQFF.

The chain carries TRBV5-6 and TRBJ1-2; D not resolved. Trimming took off 2 bases at V and 3 bases at J, with 8 bases between the two ends. The germline V gene has CDR1 SGHDT and CDR2 YYEEEE. The CDR3 covers 13 residues. CDR3 loop: CASSFSVDYGYTF. The CDR3 nucleotides are TGTGCCAGCAGCTTTTCGGTGGACTATGGCTACACCTTC.

This clonotype has a handful of counts. The V gene is TRBV5-1, the J gene TRBJ2-7; the D call may be TRBD1 or TRBD2 (6 bases each). Germline V lookup: CDR1 SGHRS, CDR2 YFSETQ. The CDR3 is 14 residues long. The V end lost 6 bases, the J end lost 5 bases, and 18 bases lay between the germline ends. The CDR3 nucleotides read TGCGCCAGCAATCCCTCTGGGGGGCTCAACGAGCAGTACTTC. Translating it yields CASNPSGGLNEQYF.

The chain links TRBV7-9 to TRBJ2-1; 7 positions match TRBD2. Germline V gene lookup returns CDR1 SEHNR and CDR2 FQNEAQ (reference sequence). The length of the CDR3 is 15 residues. The trim removed 5 bases at V and 5 bases at J, leaving 9 bases unmatched. This chain's CDR3 is CASSVQTSPHNEQFF. The CDR3 DNA is TGTGCCAGCAGCGTACAGACTAGCCCCCACAATGAGCAGTTCTTC.

On this clonotype itself: The junction departs from germline at one end; a sequencing error may be responsible. V and J are TRBV5-1 and TRBJ2-1; 9 bases fit TRBD2. This CDR3 spans 13 amino acids. From germline, CDR1 is SGHRS and CDR2 YFSETQ. The CDR3 spells CASSRGLANDQFF. The CDR3, as DNA: TGCGCCAGCAGCAGGGGACTAGCTAATGATCAGTTCTTC.

V usage is TRBV10-3 and J usage is TRBJ1-1; D uncertain. The CDR3 contains 13 residues. With 4 bases removed from V and 1 base from J, the gap between germline ends came to 7 bases. Germline assignment: CDR1 ENHRY and CDR2 SYGVKD. The CDR3 bases are TGTGCCATCAGTGGTCCCCGGAACACTGAAGCTTTCTTT. Translation: CAISGPRNTEAFF.

The sample holds a few counts of this clonotype. The V and J genes are TRBV29-1 and TRBJ2-7; 16 bases map to TRBD2. V gave up 6 bases and J gave up 6 bases; unmatched junction bases: 5. This CDR3 region has 14 residues. Germline V gene lookup returns CDR1 SQVTM and CDR2 ANQGSEA. The DNA for the CDR3 is TGCAGCGTCGGGGGACTAGCGGGAGGGGGCGAGCAGTACTTC. Translated, it gives CSVGGLAGGGEQYF.

This clonotype was seen more than once but under ten times. The rearrangement links TRBV4-1 to TRBJ2-5; D unclear. V lost 0 bases to trimming and J lost 7 bases, with 12 bases between them. Germline CDR1 and CDR2: MGHRA and YSYEKL. The CDR3 has 14 amino acids. DNA of the CDR3: TGCGCCAGCAGCCAAGATCCAGCGTTGGGGACCCAGTACTTC. It is translated as CASSQDPALGTQYF.

This clonotype appeared a few times. The chain combines TRBV7-3 with TRBJ2-1; either TRBD1 or TRBD2 may fit D (6 bases each). Trimming cost V 5 bases and J 9 bases, with 17 bases left between them. CDR1 SGHTA and CDR2 FQGTGA come from the germline V gene. The CDR3 spans 14 residues. The CDR3 DNA is TGTGCCAGCAGCATATCAGGGGCGGAGGGTGAGCAGTTCTTC. This translates into CASSISGAEGEQFF.

In this sample, this clonotype turned up many times. The gene calls are TRBV5-1 and TRBJ2-1, with 10 bases identical to TRBD1. CDR3 size: 16 residues. Per the germline V gene, CDR1 is SGHRS and CDR2 is YFSETQ. V was clipped by 0 bases and J by 0 bases; unmatched bases: 0. CDR3 DNA: TGCGCCAGCAGCTTGGGGACAGGGGGCTCCTACAATGAGCAGTTCTTC. Its protein is CASSLGTGGSYNEQFF.

The table lists this clonotype with a few counts. The junction differs from germline at one of its ends, possibly a read error. J is TRBJ1-2 and V is TRBV5-1, with D unclear. This CDR3 comprises 14 residues. The germline V gene encodes CDR1 SGHRS and CDR2 YFSETQ. This CDR3 reads CASSLGGNYYGCTF. In nucleotides, the CDR3 is TGCGCCAGCAGCTTGGGAGGAAATTACTATGGCTGCACCTTC.

This clonotype was counted a single time. A much larger clonotype is one base distant, so this may be a read error. The chain joins TRBV10-1 to TRBJ2-5; unclear D gene. The V end was cut by 3 bases, the J end by 5 bases, with 10 bases between. Germline V gene lookup returns CDR1 WNHNN and CDR2 SYGVQD (reference sequence). The CDR3 extends over 13 amino acids. The CDR3 sequence: CASSDSTDETQYF. The CDR3 nucleotides read TGCGCCAGCAGTGATAGTACTGATGAGACCCAGTACTTC.

A few counts support this clonotype. This chain joins TRBV24-1 and TRBJ2-1, with TRBD1 identical over 9 bases. CDR3 length equals 15 residues. The J segment lost 8 bases and the V segment lost 6 bases, leaving 10 bases of the junction unmatched. In germline, CDR1 is KGHDR, CDR2 SFDVKD. The CDR3 spells CATSLGTGNGDEQFF. DNA for the CDR3: TGTGCCACCAGTCTGGGGACAGGGAACGGAGATGAGCAGTTCTTC.

CDR3 sequence: CASSAQENQPQHF. The CDR3 region has the DNA TGTGCCAGCAGCGCACAAGAGAATCAGCCCCAGCATTTT. V and J are TRBV7-9 and TRBJ1-5; D call uncertain. The CDR3 contains 13 residues. V was shortened by 5 bases and J by 4 bases, with 9 bases between the two germline ends. The germline gives CDR1 SEHNR, CDR2 FQNEAQ (reference sequence).

V usage is TRBV12-3 or TRBV12-4 and J usage is TRBJ2-1, with D tentatively TRBD1 (5 bases). The CDR3 totals 16 residues. V lost 2 bases, J lost 0 bases, and 11 bases lay in between. The CDR3, as DNA: TGTGCCAGCAGTTTACAGACAGTCCCCTCCTACAATGAGCAGTTCTTC. Amino acid sequence: CASSLQTVPSYNEQFF.

This clonotype turned up a few times. The V and J genes are TRBV5-1 and TRBJ2-1; D is perhaps TRBD2 (6 bases). Germline values: CDR1 SGHRS, CDR2 YFSETQ. V was clipped by 3 bases and J by 7 bases, with 8 bases between them. CDR3 size: 12 residues. Here the CDR3 DNA reads TGCGCCAGCAGCTGGGAGGCAAATGAGCAGTTCTTC. Translating it yields CASSWEANEQFF. Drawing the rest from reference TRBV5-1 and TRBJ2-1, the complete variable domain is KAGVTQTPRYLIKTRGQQVTLSCSPISGHRSVSWYQQTPGQGLQFLFEYFSETQRNKGNFPGRFSGRQFSNSRSEMNVSTLELGDSALYLCASSWEANEQFFGPGTRLTVL.

The V call is TRBV12-3 or TRBV12-4, the J call TRBJ1-1; no clear D. CDR3 length equals 15 residues. V dropped 6 bases and J dropped 4 bases, with 18 bases sitting between them. DNA for the CDR3: TGTGCCAGCAGCCCCAGCCAAGGGTCGGGCACTGAAGCTTTCTTT. It translates to CASSPSQGSGTEAFF.

The chain uses TRBV20-1 and TRBJ2-1, with 7 bases lining up with TRBD2. Unmatched junction bases numbered 12, after V lost 7 bases and J lost 6 bases. Germline V gene data show CDR1 as DFQATT and CDR2 as SNEGSKA (reference sequence). The CDR3 sequence is 14 residues long. CDR3 in amino acids: CSVSPAGALNEQFF. The CDR3 coding sequence is TGCAGTGTCAGTCCGGCGGGAGCGCTCAATGAGCAGTTCTTC.

In its sample, this clonotype was seen once. The V gene is TRBV24-1, the J gene TRBJ2-3; 11 nucleotides match TRBD2. V dropped 7 bases and J dropped 5; count of bases not matched to a gene: 7. Germline V gene lookup returns CDR1 KGHDR and CDR2 SFDVKD. The CDR3 sequence is 15 residues long. CDR3 in DNA: TGTGCCACCAGCGTAGCGGGGGGGTCGAGAGATACGCAGTATTTT. It encodes CATSVAGGSRDTQYF.

The sample holds many counts of this clonotype. The gene calls are TRBV4-1 and TRBJ2-7, with D perhaps TRBD2 (6 bases). V gave up 1 base and J gave up 2 bases, with 15 bases separating them. CDR1 and CDR2 from the germline V gene are MGHRA and YSYEKL. CDR3 length: 16 amino acids. For the CDR3, the DNA is TGCGCCAGCAGCCAAGTAGGCGGGACCGGAGCCTACGAGCAGTACTTC. This translates into CASSQVGGTGAYEQYF.

The V call is TRBV2, the J call TRBJ2-1, with D tentatively TRBD2 (7 bases). CDR1 is SNHLY, CDR2 FYNNEI, per germline. V was shortened by 2 bases and J by 8 bases, with 10 bases between the two germline ends. The CDR3 runs to 13 residues. The CDR3 DNA follows: TGTGCCAGCAGTGAAACAGGGAGGGATGAGCAGTTCTTC. It specifies CASSETGRDEQFF.

This clonotype was picked up many times. V is TRBV29-1 and J is TRBJ1-5, with a tentative D call TRBD1 (5 bases). CDR3 length equals 14 residues. Germline CDR1 reads SQVTM; CDR2 reads ANQGSEA. V lost 6 bases and J lost 4, with 16 bases in between. The CDR3 sequence is CSVSVAGQNQPQHF. The DNA of the CDR3 is TGCAGCGTCTCCGTAGCCGGACAAAATCAGCCCCAGCATTTT.